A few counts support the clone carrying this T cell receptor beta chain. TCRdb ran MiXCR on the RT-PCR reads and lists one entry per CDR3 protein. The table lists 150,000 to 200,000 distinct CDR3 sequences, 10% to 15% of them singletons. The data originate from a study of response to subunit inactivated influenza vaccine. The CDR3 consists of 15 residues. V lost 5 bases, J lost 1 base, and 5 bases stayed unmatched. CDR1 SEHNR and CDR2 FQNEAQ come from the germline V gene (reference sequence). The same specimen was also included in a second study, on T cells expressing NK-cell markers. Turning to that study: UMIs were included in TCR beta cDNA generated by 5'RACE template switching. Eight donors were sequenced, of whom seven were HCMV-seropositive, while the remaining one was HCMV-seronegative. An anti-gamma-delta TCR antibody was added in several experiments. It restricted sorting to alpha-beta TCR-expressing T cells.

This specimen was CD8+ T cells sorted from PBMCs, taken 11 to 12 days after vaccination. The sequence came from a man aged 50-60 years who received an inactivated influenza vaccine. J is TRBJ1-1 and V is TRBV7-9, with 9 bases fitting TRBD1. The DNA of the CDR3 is TGTGCCAGCAGCATACAGGGGGCTGCGAACACTGAAGCTTTCTTT. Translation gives CASSIQGAANTEAFF.